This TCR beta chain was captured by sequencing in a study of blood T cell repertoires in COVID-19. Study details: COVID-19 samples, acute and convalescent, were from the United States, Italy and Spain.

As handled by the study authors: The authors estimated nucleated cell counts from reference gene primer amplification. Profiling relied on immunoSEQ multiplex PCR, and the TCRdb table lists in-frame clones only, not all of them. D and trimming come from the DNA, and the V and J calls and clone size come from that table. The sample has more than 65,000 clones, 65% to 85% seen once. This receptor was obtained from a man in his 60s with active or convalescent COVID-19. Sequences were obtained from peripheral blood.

The DNA for the CDR3 is TGTGCCAGCAGTCCAGACAGTTTCTATAATTCACCCCTCCACTTT. Encoded protein: CASSPDSFYNSPLHF. The chain has TRBV6-2 or TRBV6-3 and TRBJ1-6, with D perhaps matching TRBD1 (5 bases). Trimming removed 5 bases from V and 3 bases from J, with 11 bases in between. This CDR3 is 15 amino acids long. The germline V gene has CDR1 MNHEY and CDR2 SVGEGT.